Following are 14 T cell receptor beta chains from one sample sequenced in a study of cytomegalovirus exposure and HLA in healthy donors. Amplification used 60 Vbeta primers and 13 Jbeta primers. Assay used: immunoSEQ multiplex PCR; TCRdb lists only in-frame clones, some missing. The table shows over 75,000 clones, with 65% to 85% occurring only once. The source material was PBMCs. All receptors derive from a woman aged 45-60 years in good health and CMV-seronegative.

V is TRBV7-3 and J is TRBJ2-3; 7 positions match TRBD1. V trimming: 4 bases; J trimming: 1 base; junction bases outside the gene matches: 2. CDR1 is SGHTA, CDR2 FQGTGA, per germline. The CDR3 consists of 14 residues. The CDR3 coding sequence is TGTGCCAGCAGCTATGGACAGGGCACAGATACGCAGTATTTT. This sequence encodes CASSYGQGTDTQYF.

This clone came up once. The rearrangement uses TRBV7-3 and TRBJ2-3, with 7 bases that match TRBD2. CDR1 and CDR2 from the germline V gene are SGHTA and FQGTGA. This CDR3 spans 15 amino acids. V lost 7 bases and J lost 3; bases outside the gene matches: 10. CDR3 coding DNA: TGTGCCAGCACCGTAAGCGGGGCGGGGACAGATACGCAGTATTTT. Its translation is CASTVSGAGTDTQYF.

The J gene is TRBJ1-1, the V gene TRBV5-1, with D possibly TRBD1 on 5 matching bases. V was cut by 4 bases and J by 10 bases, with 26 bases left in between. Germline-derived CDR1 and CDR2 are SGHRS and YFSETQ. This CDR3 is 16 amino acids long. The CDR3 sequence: CASSKIPAGGAMTAFF. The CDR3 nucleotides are TGCGCCAGCAGCAAAATTCCTGCCGGGGGAGCCATGACAGCTTTCTTT.

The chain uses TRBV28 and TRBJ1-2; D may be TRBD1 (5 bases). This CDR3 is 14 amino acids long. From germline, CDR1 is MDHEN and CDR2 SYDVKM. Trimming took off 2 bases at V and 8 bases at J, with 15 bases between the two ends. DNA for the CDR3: TGTGCCAGCAGTTTAGGGGGGGAAATGGGGGGCTACACCTTC. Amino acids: CASSLGGEMGGYTF.

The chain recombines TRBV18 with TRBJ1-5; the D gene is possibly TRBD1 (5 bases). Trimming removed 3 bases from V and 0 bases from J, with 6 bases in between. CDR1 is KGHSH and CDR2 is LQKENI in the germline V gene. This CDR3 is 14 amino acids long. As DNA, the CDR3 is TGTGCCAGCTCACCGACAGTTAGCAATCAGCCCCAGCATTTT. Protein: CASSPTVSNQPQHF.

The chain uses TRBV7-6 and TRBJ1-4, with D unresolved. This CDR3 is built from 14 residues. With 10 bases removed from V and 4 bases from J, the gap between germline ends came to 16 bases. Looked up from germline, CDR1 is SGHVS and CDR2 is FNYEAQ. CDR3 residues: CATAQTPSNEKLFF. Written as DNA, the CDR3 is TGTGCCACCGCCCAGACTCCTAGTAATGAAAAACTGTTTTTT. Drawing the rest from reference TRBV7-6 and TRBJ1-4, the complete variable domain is GAGVSQSPRYKVTKRGQDVALRCDPISGHVSLYWYRQALGQGPEFLTYFNYEAQQDKSGLPNDRFSAERPEGSISTLTIQRTEQRDSAMYRCATAQTPSNEKLFFGSGTQLSVL.

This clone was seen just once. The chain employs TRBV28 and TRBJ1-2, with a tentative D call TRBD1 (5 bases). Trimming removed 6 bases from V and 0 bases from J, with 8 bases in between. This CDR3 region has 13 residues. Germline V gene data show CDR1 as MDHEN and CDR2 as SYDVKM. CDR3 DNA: TGTGCCAGCAGCCCGGGGGCTAACTATGGCTACACCTTC. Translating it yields CASSPGANYGYTF.

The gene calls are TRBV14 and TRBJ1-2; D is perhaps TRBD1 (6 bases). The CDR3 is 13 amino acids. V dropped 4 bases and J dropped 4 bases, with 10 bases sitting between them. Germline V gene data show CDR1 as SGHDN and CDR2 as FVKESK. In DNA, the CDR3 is TGTGCCAGCAGCCTGACAGGCGTCTATGGCTACACCTTC. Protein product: CASSLTGVYGYTF.

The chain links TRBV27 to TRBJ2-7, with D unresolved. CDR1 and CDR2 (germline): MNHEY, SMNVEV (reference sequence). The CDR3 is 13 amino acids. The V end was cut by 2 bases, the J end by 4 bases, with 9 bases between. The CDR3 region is CASSLGSGYEQYV. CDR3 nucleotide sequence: TGTGCCAGCAGTTTAGGGTCAGGATACGAGCAGTACGTC.

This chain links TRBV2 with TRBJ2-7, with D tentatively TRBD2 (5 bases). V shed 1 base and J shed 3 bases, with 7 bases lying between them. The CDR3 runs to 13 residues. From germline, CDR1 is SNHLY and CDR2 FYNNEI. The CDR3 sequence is CASSEGTFYEQYF. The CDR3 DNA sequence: TGTGCCAGCAGTGAAGGGACTTTCTACGAGCAGTACTTC.

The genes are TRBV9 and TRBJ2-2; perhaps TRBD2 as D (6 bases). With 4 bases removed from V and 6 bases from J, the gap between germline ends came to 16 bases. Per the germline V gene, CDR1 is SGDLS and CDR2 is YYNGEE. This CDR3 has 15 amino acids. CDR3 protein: CASSPRGMTAGELFF. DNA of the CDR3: TGTGCCAGCAGCCCTCGGGGGATGACAGCCGGGGAGCTGTTTTTT.

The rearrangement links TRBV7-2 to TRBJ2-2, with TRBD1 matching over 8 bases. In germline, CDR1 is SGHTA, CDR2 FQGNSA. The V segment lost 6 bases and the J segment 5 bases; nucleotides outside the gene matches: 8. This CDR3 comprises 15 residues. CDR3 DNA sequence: TGTGCCAGCAGAACCGGACAGGGCCTTACCGGGGAGCTGTTTTTT. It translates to CASRTGQGLTGELFF.

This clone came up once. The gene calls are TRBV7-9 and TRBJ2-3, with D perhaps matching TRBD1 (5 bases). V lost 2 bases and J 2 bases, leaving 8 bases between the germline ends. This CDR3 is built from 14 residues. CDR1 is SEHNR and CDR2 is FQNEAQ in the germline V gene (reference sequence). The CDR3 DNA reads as TGTGCCAGCAGCTTAACAGGCTCCACAGATACGCAGTATTTT. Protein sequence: CASSLTGSTDTQYF.

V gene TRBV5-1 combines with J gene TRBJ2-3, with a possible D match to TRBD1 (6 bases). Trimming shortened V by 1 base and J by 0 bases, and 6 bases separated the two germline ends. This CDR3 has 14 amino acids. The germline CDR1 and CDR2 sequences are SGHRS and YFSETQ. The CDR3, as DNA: TGCGCCAGCAGCTTGACAGGGAGCACAGATACGCAGTATTTT. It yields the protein CASSLTGSTDTQYF.